The entry below describes one TCR beta chain. Its antigen is still unknown. This CDR3 region has 14 residues. Germline V lookup: CDR1 SGHRS, CDR2 YFSETQ. Trimming stripped 5 bases from V and 0 bases from J, with 11 bases between. The sample originates from a study of naive and memory T cell subsets. The beta constant-region primer was an equimolar mix of two oligonucleotides covering TRBC1 and TRBC2. Ligation attached a single-stranded oligonucleotide with a 12-nucleotide UMI and the SP2 primer to the cDNA 3' end. Each CDR3 protein gets one entry after TCRdb re-called the UMI-ligation and nested PCR reads with MiXCR. This sample has about 85,000 distinct CDR3 sequences, with over 10% found just once. Overall study findings and caveats: In CD4 and CD8 cells, diversity dropped from naive through EMRA.

The clonotype was recovered from a human donor in good health. The chain links TRBV5-1 to TRBJ1-1; the D is unclear. The sequencing sample was made of central memory CD4+ T cells from blood. For the CDR3, the DNA is TGCGCCAGCAGTTCGTATCGGTTGAACACTGAAGCTTTCTTT. This gives the protein CASSSYRLNTEAFF.